This T cell receptor (beta chain) was recovered during a study of Tregs in tolerant kidney transplant recipients. Worth noting for this clone: Its antigen is not identified.

The CDR3 sequence is 15 residues long. Germline CDR1 reads MNHEY; CDR2 reads SVGAGI. V shed 5 bases and J 3 bases; nucleotides not matched to a gene: 5. Study outcomes and limitations: Activated donor B cell expansion appeared to reveal the most relevant donor-specific TCRbeta repertoire.

Sequenced by immunoSEQ multiplex PCR; TCRdb stores in-frame clones only, minus some. This table has 200,000 to 300,000 clones, more than 65% appearing once. The TCR sequence derives from a human donor in good health. The specimen was CD4+ T cells from blood. The V call is TRBV6-5, the J call TRBJ2-1; 9 nucleotides align to TRBD1. The CDR3: CASSAQTGGYNEQFF. Here the CDR3 DNA reads TGTGCCAGCAGTGCGCAGACAGGGGGCTACAATGAGCAGTTCTTC.